This T cell receptor beta chain was sequenced during a study of shared clonotypes between healthy human individuals. Study-level results: Sequencing depth was a factor that was expected to affect clonotype sharing among donors. Sorted-subset sequencing was shown by rarefaction to be incomplete despite large depth.

A word on this clone: Its antigen is not known.

Once extracted for a subset, genomic DNA was divided evenly among several immunoSEQ plates. In the authors' workflow: ImmunoSEQ junction-only sequences lacked quality scores, so their filtering differed. Assay: immunoSEQ multiplex PCR; the TCRdb copy retains only in-frame clones and omits some. Clone size and the V and J calls come from that table; the DNA yielded D and trimming. Of 2 million to 3 million clones in the sample, roughly 93% were seen once. CDR3 length: 15 residues. V trimming: 1 base; J trimming: 7 bases; junction bases outside the gene matches: 8. Per germline, CDR1 SGHVS and CDR2 FQNEAQ.

V gene TRBV7-8 combines with J gene TRBJ2-7, with 9 bases matching TRBD2. The receptor was isolated from a man between 18 and 29 years old in good health. Some clones in this sample may be carry-over from other donors' samples. Sequenced sample: naive CD4+ T cells from PBMCs. Subset indicated: CD45RA+ positively selected. CDR3 nucleotide sequence: TGTGCCAGCAGCTTAGAACTAGCGGGCTGGGGGGAGCAGTACTTC. Residues: CASSLELAGWGEQYF.